This TCR beta chain is from a study of shared clonotypes between healthy human individuals. At the level of the study: Donors had three CD4 naive, three CD4 memory, two CD8 naive and one CD8 memory plate apiece. Study-wide points: Compared with memory subsets, naive subsets generally had larger estimated richness.

Data came from immunoSEQ multiplex PCR; TCRdb stores just in-frame clones and leaves some out. Altogether over a million clones are present, 70% to 80% being singletons, with the ten largest covering about 1.5%. CDR3 size: 15 residues. Germline CDR1 and CDR2: GTSNPN and SVGIG (reference sequence). The ends were cut back, 1 base at V and 4 bases at J, with 13 bases in the middle. As regards this clone: Its antigen is currently unknown.

The chain is built from TRBV30 and TRBJ1-4; no clear D gene. Sequencing was carried out using memory CD4+ T cells sorted from blood. The subset denotes: CD45RA-negative fraction. The sequence was collected from a man aged 18 to 29 in good health. The CDR3 loop is CAWSEPGKFNEKLFF. The DNA of the CDR3 is TGTGCCTGGAGTGAACCGGGAAAATTTAATGAAAAACTGTTTTTT.